What follows are 5 T cell receptor beta chains derived from one specimen sequenced in a study of post-analysis software for immune sequencing data. Prepared TCR beta cDNA libraries contained unique molecular identifiers. Via MiXCR, TCRdb re-called the PCR reads, giving one row per CDR3 protein. Among 550,000 to 700,000 distinct CDR3 sequences listed, 44% were seen once. No antigen has been assigned to these receptors. Study-level findings and limits: Five or six TRBV segments, TRBV5-6, TRBV5-1 and TRBV20-1 among them, were found more frequent in patients than controls.

The sequenced sample was blood. These receptors originate from a girl aged 5-17 years with multiple sclerosis.

The chain has TRBV13 and TRBJ1-6; 7 bases fit TRBD1. The germline V gene encodes CDR1 PRHDT and CDR2 FYEKMQ (reference sequence). After removal of 5 bases from V and 9 bases from J, the junction contained 10 bases not matched to a gene. CDR3 length: 15 amino acids. CDR3: CASSRTRGLGSPLHF. In nucleotides, the CDR3 is TGTGCCAGCAGCAGGACTAGGGGGCTTGGTTCACCCCTCCACTTT.

This clonotype was seen a handful of times. This chain links TRBV20-1 with TRBJ2-7; D gene ambiguous. The V and J ends lost 0 bases and 3 bases respectively, with 9 bases between them. The V gene's germline CDR1 is DFQATT and CDR2 SNEGSKA (reference sequence). The CDR3 loop spans 13 amino acids. The CDR3 DNA is TGCAGTGCTAGAGACCCCAGGCTCTACGAGCAGTACTTC. The encoded protein is CSARDPRLYEQYF.

The chain employs TRBV7-9 and TRBJ1-2; D is ambiguous. The germline V gene encodes CDR1 SEHNR and CDR2 FQNEAQ (reference sequence). The CDR3 runs to 12 residues. The V end was cut by 4 bases, the J end by 8 bases, with 11 bases between. In nucleotides, the CDR3 is TGTGCCAGCAGCTCGGAATTTGGAGGCTACACCTTC. Translated, it gives CASSSEFGGYTF.

This CDR3 is CSVALGDTQYF. In nucleotides, the CDR3 is TGCAGCGTCGCTTTGGGAGATACGCAGTATTTT. The J gene is TRBJ2-3, the V gene TRBV29-1; no definite D call. V shed 6 bases and J shed 5 bases, with 9 bases lying between them. This CDR3 region has 11 residues. Per germline, CDR1 SQVTM and CDR2 ANQGSEA.

About this clonotype: At one of its ends the junction is not consistent with the germline gene, which may arise from a read error. J is TRBJ1-2 and V is TRBV25-1; TRBD1 might be the D (5 bases). CDR1 is MGHDK, CDR2 SYGVNS, per germline. This CDR3 has 14 amino acids. The CDR3, as DNA: TGTGCCGGCAGTGAAATGGGGGATAACTATGGCTACACCTTC. This encodes CAGSEMGDNYGYTF.